Each of the 3 T cell receptor beta chains below was sequenced from the same sample in a study of shared clonotypes between healthy human individuals (dated by TCRdb to between 2020 and 2021). Preparation of the library involved the immunoSEQ multiplex PCR assay. In TCRdb, the immuneACCESS table is reduced to in-frame sequences with V and J assigned. These tables do not hold every clone; where another copy was compared, an unresolved V gene accounts for under half, and the others remain unexplained. Counted in this sample were about 500,000 clones; 75% to 80% of them appeared once. In total, the top ten clones hold about 11% of the sample. The sequenced sample consisted of PBMCs. The receptors derive from a woman between 40 and 50 years old in good health. Some clones in this sample may be carry-over from other donors' samples.

This chain joins TRBV19 and TRBJ1-1, with D uncertain. Deletions cut 1 base from V and 7 bases from J, with 13 bases between. CDR3 size: 14 residues. The V gene's germline CDR1 is LNHDA and CDR2 SQIVND (reference sequence). The CDR3 reads CASSIGRGSDEAFF. The CDR3 bases are TGTGCCAGTAGTATAGGTCGTGGCAGCGATGAAGCTTTCTTT.

V gene TRBV19 combines with J gene TRBJ2-1; D is possibly TRBD2 (8 bases). CDR1 is LNHDA and CDR2 is SQIVND in the germline V gene (reference sequence). V was clipped by 4 bases and J by 3 bases, with 19 bases between them. CDR3 size: 17 residues. CDR3 residues: CASSSPRQGLDYNEQFF. The CDR3 DNA reads as TGTGCCAGTAGTAGCCCCAGACAGGGACTAGACTACAATGAGCAGTTCTTC.

The gene calls are TRBV6-6 and TRBJ1-2; 9 nucleotides agree with TRBD1. V was clipped by 0 bases and J by 8 bases; unmatched bases: 10. The CDR3 extends over 16 amino acids. In germline, CDR1 is MNHNY, CDR2 SVGAGI (reference sequence). This CDR3 reads CASSYSRAQGAQGYTF. The CDR3 DNA reads as TGTGCCAGCAGTTACTCGAGAGCACAGGGGGCGCAGGGCTACACCTTC.